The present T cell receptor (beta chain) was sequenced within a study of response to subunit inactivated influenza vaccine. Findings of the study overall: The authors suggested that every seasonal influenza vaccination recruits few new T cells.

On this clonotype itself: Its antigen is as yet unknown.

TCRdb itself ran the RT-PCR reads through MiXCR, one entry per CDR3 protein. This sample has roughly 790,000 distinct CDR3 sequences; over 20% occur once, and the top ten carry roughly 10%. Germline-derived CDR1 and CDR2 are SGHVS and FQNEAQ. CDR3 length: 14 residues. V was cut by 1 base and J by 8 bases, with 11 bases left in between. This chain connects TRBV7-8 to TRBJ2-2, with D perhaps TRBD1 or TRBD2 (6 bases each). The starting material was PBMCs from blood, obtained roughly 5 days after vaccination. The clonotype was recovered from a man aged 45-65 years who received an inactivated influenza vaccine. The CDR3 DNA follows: TGTGCCAGCAGCTTAGAACGGGGGCTAGGGGAGCTGTTTTTT. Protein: CASSLERGLGELFF.